The rows below give T cell receptor beta chains drawn from one sample of a study of T cell repertoires in cytomegalovirus infection. These receptors have no known antigen. TCRdb called the reads again in MiXCR, with one record for every CDR3 protein. The sample shows under 120,000 distinct CDR3 sequences, 35% to 50% of them seen only once. The sequenced sample was CD8+ T cells from cultured PBMCs, obtained from culture after CMV antigen stimulation. These TCRs come from a human donor in good health (CMV status not recorded). Some clones in this sample may be carry-over from other donors' samples. CDR3s include the opening cysteine and the closing phenylalanine or tryptophan. A D gene is named only where the DNA matches it firmly. Not every row has a clone size; where given, it reads once, few, many or a size class.

NA TRBD1 TRBV12-3/TRBV12-4 CASSSDRDFTDEQFF
few NA TRBV4-1 CASSQDASYEQYF
NA TRBD1 TRBV7-6 CASSGGTGRYEQYF
NA NA TRBV6-5 CASSSDLGHATLNTEAFF
few NA TRBV7-2 CASSPRSGYEQYF
many NA TRBV7-8 CASSFFRDANQPQHF
NA NA TRBV2 CASSETPGEAKNIQYF
NA NA TRBV7-9 CASSLEVDTYEQYF
NA NA TRBV7-9 CASSPSAALEQYF
NA NA TRBV10-3 CATRTATSYGYTF
many NA TRBV12-3/TRBV12-4 CASTHTGELFF
NA NA TRBV7-6 CASSLTLEQYF
few TRBD2 TRBV7-9 CASSLGAGGYEQYF
NA NA TRBV5-5 CASSTAAGSYEQYF
NA NA TRBV11-2 CASSPTVVGDYEQYF
NA NA TRBV5-5 CASSPTLRQVFYGYTF
NA NA TRBV28 CASRRTPAGNEKLFF
NA NA TRBV7-9 CASYREINNEQFF
NA NA TRBV12-3/TRBV12-4 CASSLNRVFYGYTF
NA NA TRBV2 CASSEIQTQETQYF
NA NA TRBV7-6 CASSHGGVNQPQHF
NA NA TRBV5-1 CASSPDGGSPYNEQFF
NA TRBD1 TRBV5-1 CASSAGQGADEQYF
many NA TRBV4-1 CASSQELVYPRHYGYTF
NA TRBD2 TRBV27 CASSPSPAGGAGDTQYF
once NA TRBV20-1 CSARGLLSSYNSPLHF
few NA TRBV10-3 CAISESFSSSTDTQYF
few NA TRBV27 CASSSLGSYQETQYF
NA NA TRBV2 CASKVVTNNEQFF
few TRBD1 TRBV7-3 CASSQSGQSINEQFF
NA NA TRBV7-6 CASSYNLVQRKDTGELFF
NA NA TRBV6-2/TRBV6-3 CASSYPNTGELFF
few NA TRBV7-2 CASSPGHPWEAFF
once TRBD2 TRBV28 CASSLYPTSGADNEQFF
NA NA TRBV19 CASSIYDEAFF
few TRBD1 TRBV20-1 CSARDRGLVQYF
NA TRBD1 TRBV10-3 CAIRQGPNTEAFF